This TCR beta chain appears in the sequencing data of a study of T cell responses to AZD1222 COVID-19 vaccine. Study-wide results and caveats: Nearly half of spike-specific TCRs reportedly target unmutated variant regions. Clonal diversity may have been underestimated, and the donors were mostly white British, with more females than males. CD4 TCRs associated with vaccination spanned spike, dominating at 160-218 and 743-854.

As for this clone: Its antigen is not known.

CDR1 is MNHEY, CDR2 SVGAGI, per germline. The CDR3 spans 14 residues. Trimming took off 8 bases at V and 0 bases at J, with 8 bases between the two ends. Generated by immunoSEQ multiplex PCR, the TCRdb table keeps only in-frame clones and is missing some. The repertoire holds around 160,000 clones, with approximately 90% as singletons. J is TRBJ1-6 and V is TRBV6-5; D uncertain. The receptor was derived from an adult in good health. The sample in question was peripheral blood, obtained on day 0 of AZD1222 vaccination. CDR3 amino acids: CASRRSSYNSPLHF. CDR3 in DNA: TGTGCCAGCCGACGGAGCTCCTATAATTCACCCCTCCACTTT.